These 17 T cell receptor beta chains were all obtained from the same sample, sequenced in a study of blood T cells in healthy people across ages. A J-beta primer mix and a sample-barcoded 5' primer were used in a second PCR of about 7 to 12 cycles. TCRdb re-derived calls from the 5' RACE reads in MiXCR, one entry per CDR3 protein. Of 1.2 million to 1.5 million distinct CDR3 sequences listed, approximately 60% are singletons. Source material: blood. These receptor sequences come from a man between 18 and 35 years old in good health.

The rearrangement links TRBV28 to TRBJ2-1; TRBD2 might be the D (6 bases). Germline CDR1 MDHEN, CDR2 SYDVKM. Trimming took off 8 bases at V and 5 bases at J, with 16 bases between the two ends. The CDR3 contains 14 residues. As DNA, the CDR3 is TGTGCCAGCGTCCCCAGCGGGTCTAACAATGAGCAGTTCTTC. Its protein is CASVPSGSNNEQFF. Supplemented by reference TRBV28 and TRBJ2-1, the full variable domain reads DVKVTQSSRYLVKRTGEKVFLECVQDMDHENMFWYRQDPGLGLRLIYFSYDVKMKEKGDIPEGYSVSREKKERFSLILESASTNQTSMYLCASVPSGSNNEQFFGPGTRLTVL.

The chain is built from TRBV29-1 and TRBJ1-1, with 7 bases lining up with TRBD1. Germline CDR1 and CDR2: SQVTM and ANQGSEA. This CDR3 is 13 amino acids long. Trimming cost V 6 bases and J 0 bases; bases outside gene matches: 4. The CDR3, as DNA: TGCAGCGTGGGACAGCAGATGAACACTGAAGCTTTCTTT. This sequence encodes CSVGQQMNTEAFF.

The chain couples TRBV7-8 to TRBJ2-3; D ambiguous. Germline V gives CDR1 SGHVS, CDR2 FQNEAQ. V lost 0 bases and J 2 bases, leaving 9 bases between the germline ends. CDR3 length equals 15 residues. The CDR3 is CASSLAAPFTDTQYF. The CDR3 nucleotides read TGTGCCAGCAGCTTAGCCGCCCCGTTCACAGATACGCAGTATTTT.

The CDR3 region is CASSSGRTGLTQYF. CDR3 nucleotides: TGTGCCAGCAGTTCGGGACGCACAGGGTTGACCCAGTACTTC. The chain uses TRBV6-2 or TRBV6-3 and TRBJ2-5; possibly TRBD1 for D (6 bases). The CDR3 has 14 residues. Germline V CDR1 and CDR2: MNHEY, SVGEGT. The V end lost 4 bases, the J end lost 7 bases, and 16 bases lay between the germline ends.

The table lists this clonotype with a few counts. The chain combines TRBV20-1 with TRBJ1-5; D unclear. From germline, CDR1 is DFQATT and CDR2 SNEGSKA (reference sequence). The CDR3 covers 14 residues. V was clipped by 2 bases and J by 0 bases, with 8 bases between them. In DNA, the CDR3 is TGCAGTGCTAGAAGCCCAGGTAGCAATCAGCCCCAGCATTTT. Protein product: CSARSPGSNQPQHF.

In the case of this clonotype: At one end, the junction sequence differs from germline, possibly due to a read error. The chain has TRBV7-9 and TRBJ2-1; 11 bases fit TRBD2. From germline, CDR1 is SEHNR and CDR2 FQNEAQ (reference sequence). This CDR3 contains 12 residues. The CDR3 DNA follows: TGTGCCAGCAGCCATAGCGGGGGGGAGCGGTTCTTC. Protein sequence: CASSHSGGERFF.

This clonotype has a single count. This may arise from a read error, as a much more abundant clone is one base away. This chain uses TRBV4-1 with TRBJ2-1; TRBD1 might be the D (5 bases). Germline V gives CDR1 MGHRA, CDR2 YSYEKL. The CDR3 runs 13 residues. Trimming shortened V by 5 bases and J by 13 bases, and 18 bases separated the two germline ends. CDR3 sequence: CASSIWGGETQFF. CDR3 sequence (DNA): TGCGCCAGCAGCATCTGGGGCGGAGAGACCCAGTTCTTC.

This chain links TRBV28 with TRBJ2-7; D not certain. V lost 6 bases to trimming and J lost 0 bases, with 15 bases between them. The length of the CDR3 is 15 residues. The V gene's germline CDR1 is MDHEN and CDR2 SYDVKM. CDR3 sequence reads: CASSPAPGHSYEQYF. The CDR3 bases are TGTGCCAGCAGCCCCGCCCCGGGCCACTCCTACGAGCAGTACTTC.

CDR3 sequence (DNA): TGTGCCAGCAGCCCGACATCGGACCCCTACAATGAGCAGTTCTTC. Residues: CASSPTSDPYNEQFF. The rearrangement joins TRBV3-1 to TRBJ2-1, with D unclear. CDR3 length equals 15 residues. Between the trimmed V and J ends, which lost 4 bases and 2 bases, there was a span of 12 bases. The germline V gene encodes CDR1 LGHDT and CDR2 YNNKEL (reference sequence).

The chain couples TRBV11-3 to TRBJ1-2, with D perhaps TRBD1 (5 bases). The V end was cut by 2 bases, the J end by 8 bases, with 15 bases between. Per germline, CDR1 SGHNT and CDR2 YENEEA. CDR3 length: 14 residues. The CDR3 sequence is CASSLYSSRVGYTF. The CDR3 DNA reads TGTGCCAGCAGCTTATACTCGTCCAGGGTGGGCTACACCTTC.

This chain uses TRBV20-1 with TRBJ1-2; TRBD1 matches at 9 bases. V lost 4 bases and J lost 5; bases outside the gene matches: 8. The CDR3 spans 14 residues. Germline CDR1 and CDR2: DFQATT and SNEGSKA (reference sequence). The CDR3: CSATTGGLWYGYTF. The CDR3 nucleotides are TGCAGTGCTACCACAGGGGGCCTGTGGTATGGCTACACCTTC.

Only a few counts were recorded for this clonotype. The J gene is TRBJ2-1, the V gene TRBV3-1, with D maybe TRBD2 (5 bases). CDR1 and CDR2 (germline): LGHDT, YNNKEL (reference sequence). CDR3 length: 14 amino acids. Trimming removed 4 bases from V and 4 bases from J, with 11 bases in between. CDR3 DNA sequence: TGTGCCAGCAGCCCTGGACTGCTGTACAATGAGCAGTTCTTC. Its translation: CASSPGLLYNEQFF.

The chain is built from TRBV2 and TRBJ2-5, with D maybe TRBD1 (6 bases). Germline loops: CDR1 SNHLY, CDR2 FYNNEI. V was trimmed by 6 bases and J by 5 bases, leaving 13 bases between them. The CDR3 runs to 13 residues. DNA of the CDR3: TGTGCCAGCAGGACAGGCCTCCCCGAGACCCAGTACTTC. Residues: CASRTGLPETQYF.

The chain recombines TRBV11-2 with TRBJ1-6; possibly TRBD1 for D (5 bases). This CDR3 spans 14 amino acids. Per germline, CDR1 SGHAT and CDR2 FQNNGV. Trimming stripped 7 bases from V and 4 bases from J, with 11 bases between. CDR3 bases: TGTGCCAGCATCGGAGGGGATTATAATTCACCCCTCCACTTT. Amino acids: CASIGGDYNSPLHF.

The rearrangement links TRBV12-3 or TRBV12-4 to TRBJ2-1; 9 bases are shared with TRBD2. Trimming at V came to 7 bases and at J to 13 bases, leaving 20 bases not matched to a gene. The CDR3 totals 16 residues. The CDR3 DNA reads as TGTGCCAGCAATAATTTTCTGACTAGCGGTCAAGAGACCCAGTTCTTC. Its translation is CASNNFLTSGQETQFF.

This clonotype has just a few counts. The chain employs TRBV4-3 and TRBJ2-1, with 8 bases that match TRBD2. Trimming at V came to 2 bases and at J to 3 bases, leaving 6 bases not matched to a gene. The V gene's germline CDR1 is LGHNA and CDR2 YSLEER. This CDR3 region has 16 residues. Here the CDR3 reads CASSQNSGGYYNEQFF. The CDR3 coding sequence is TGCGCCAGCAGCCAAAACAGCGGGGGCTACTACAATGAGCAGTTCTTC.

The chain links TRBV6-2 or TRBV6-3 to TRBJ2-3; D is undetermined. V lost 7 bases to trimming and J lost 5 bases, with 16 bases between them. The germline gives CDR1 MNHEY, CDR2 SVGEGT. This CDR3 region has 14 residues. Here the CDR3 reads CASNRDPMGDTQYF. CDR3 in DNA: TGTGCCAGCAATCGCGACCCCATGGGAGATACGCAGTATTTT.